A single sample is the source of the 24 T cell receptor beta chains below, sequenced in a study of technical replicates of blood from several donors. TCRdb's copy holds only in-frame clones and misses some; the assay was immunoSEQ multiplex PCR. The data contain over 30,000 clones, approximately 94% of them seen just once; the ten biggest clones take up 4.1%. Sequenced: PBMCs. These receptors originate from a human donor in good health. Some clones in this sample may be carry-over from other donors' samples.

Only one count was recorded for this clone. V and J are TRBV5-6 and TRBJ1-3; 8 nucleotides agree with TRBD1. The CDR3 has 18 amino acids. After removal of 1 base from V and 4 bases from J, the junction contained 13 bases not matched to a gene. CDR1 and CDR2 from the germline V gene are SGHDT and YYEEEE. The CDR3 DNA reads TGTGCCAGCAGCTTGCGGTTTCAGCAGGGGGCGCACGGAAACACCATATATTTT. It yields the protein CASSLRFQQGAHGNTIYF.

CDR3 nucleotide sequence: TGTGCCAGCAGCTCACAGACGGGAATCTACGAGCAGTACTTC. Translation: CASSSQTGIYEQYF. V usage is TRBV7-2 and J usage is TRBJ2-7, with D tentatively TRBD2 (5 bases). Germline values: CDR1 SGHTA, CDR2 FQGNSA. Trimming left V 4 bases short and J 3 bases short, with 13 bases between. The length of the CDR3 is 14 residues. Full variable domain (missing parts from reference TRBV7-2 and TRBJ2-7): GAGVSQSPSNKVTEKGKDVELRCDPISGHTALYWYRQSLGQGLEFLIYFQGNSAPDKSGLPSDRFSAERTGGSVSTLTIQRTQQEDSAVYLCASSSQTGIYEQYFGPGTRLTVT.

V and J are TRBV5-6 and TRBJ1-2; D remains ambiguous. Germline loops: CDR1 SGHDT, CDR2 YYEEEE. Trimming removed 0 bases from V and 3 bases from J, with 9 bases in between. The CDR3 extends over 14 amino acids. CDR3 sequence reads: CASSLGQYHYGYTF. The CDR3 bases are TGTGCCAGCAGCTTGGGGCAGTACCACTATGGCTACACCTTC.

The chain links TRBV18 to TRBJ2-2; D is unresolved. The V gene's germline CDR1 is KGHSH and CDR2 LQKENI. The V end was cut by 5 bases, the J end by 8 bases, with 6 bases between. The CDR3 totals 11 residues. The CDR3 loop reads CASSARGELFF. The CDR3 nucleotides read TGTGCCAGCTCAGCGAGAGGGGAGCTGTTTTTT.

The V and J genes are TRBV5-8 and TRBJ2-1, with TRBD1 identical over 9 bases. CDR1 is SGHTS, CDR2 YDEGEE, per germline. The V gene end was trimmed by 0 bases and the J gene end by 7 bases; junction bases not matched to a gene: 5. CDR3 size: 15 residues. For the CDR3, the DNA is TGTGCCAGCAGCTTGGGGACAGGGGCCCTTAATGAGCAGTTCTTC. This codes for CASSLGTGALNEQFF. Drawing the rest from reference TRBV5-8 and TRBJ2-1, the complete variable domain is EAGVTQSPTHLIKTRGQQATLRCSPISGHTSVYWYQQALGLGLQFLLWYDEGEERNRGNFPPRFSGRQFPNYSSELNVNALELEDSALYLCASSLGTGALNEQFFGPGTRLTVL.

The rearrangement joins TRBV19 to TRBJ2-7; TRBD2 matches at 10 bases. With V trimmed by 1 base and J by 6 bases, 0 bases remained unmatched. Germline V gene lookup returns CDR1 LNHDA and CDR2 SQIVND (reference sequence). CDR3 length equals 13 residues. As DNA, the CDR3 is TGTGCCAGTAGTATAGGGACTAGCGGCGAGCAGTACTTC. This gives the protein CASSIGTSGEQYF.

This clone came up once. V and J are TRBV2 and TRBJ2-5, with 7 bases aligning to TRBD1. This CDR3 spans 13 amino acids. The ends lost 9 bases at V and 5 bases at J; junction bases unmatched: 9. The germline V gene encodes CDR1 SNHLY and CDR2 FYNNEI. CDR3 residues: CASHTGAEETQYF. CDR3 sequence (DNA): TGTGCCAGTCATACAGGGGCTGAGGAGACCCAGTACTTC.

In its sample, this clone was seen a few times. V gene TRBV5-4 combines with J gene TRBJ1-2, with a weak D call TRBD1 (5 bases). Trimming shortened V by 4 bases and J by 0 bases, and 7 bases separated the two germline ends. This CDR3 has 13 amino acids. Germline CDR1 is SGHNT and CDR2 is YYREEE (reference sequence). The CDR3 sequence: CASSLTANYGYTF. Here the CDR3 DNA reads TGTGCCAGCAGCCTGACAGCTAACTATGGCTACACCTTC.

The V and J genes are TRBV29-1 and TRBJ1-1, with D possibly being TRBD1 (5 bases). The germline CDR1 and CDR2 sequences are SQVTM and ANQGSEA. The CDR3 totals 16 residues. V shed 0 bases and J shed 0 bases, with 14 bases lying between them. CDR3 nucleotide sequence: TGCAGCGTTGAAGATAGAAGGGCAGGGTTGAACACTGAAGCTTTCTTT. It translates to CSVEDRRAGLNTEAFF.

The chain uses TRBV5-1 and TRBJ1-3; no clear D. The V and J ends lost 0 bases and 0 bases respectively, with 7 bases between them. The CDR3 sequence is 15 residues long. Per germline, CDR1 SGHRS and CDR2 YFSETQ. CDR3 amino acids: CASSLDGSSGNTIYF. The CDR3 region has the DNA TGCGCCAGCAGCTTGGACGGGAGCTCTGGAAACACCATATATTTT.

V gene TRBV7-8 combines with J gene TRBJ2-7; TRBD1 might be the D (6 bases). V lost 1 base and J 6 bases, leaving 13 bases between the germline ends. CDR1 and CDR2 (germline): SGHVS, FQNEAQ. The CDR3 covers 14 residues. This chain's CDR3 is CASSLGGLGGEQYF. The CDR3 DNA reads as TGTGCCAGCAGCTTAGGTGGCCTAGGGGGCGAGCAGTACTTC.

This chain links TRBV6-1 with TRBJ1-2, with D possibly being TRBD1 (6 bases). The V and J ends lost 6 bases and 4 bases respectively, with 12 bases between them. The CDR3 has 13 residues. Germline CDR1 is MNHNS and CDR2 is SASEGT. The CDR3 coding sequence is TGTGCCAGCAGACTCCGGGACATCTATGGCTACACCTTC. Translation: CASRLRDIYGYTF.

The genes are TRBV27 and TRBJ2-1; 12 bases line up with TRBD2. This CDR3 has 17 residues. Germline assignment: CDR1 MNHEY and CDR2 SMNVEV (reference sequence). The trim removed 1 base at V and 10 bases at J, leaving 11 bases unmatched. CDR3 sequence reads: CASSLYLGAGTSGEQFF. Written as DNA, the CDR3 is TGTGCCAGCAGTTTATACCTTGGTGCCGGGACTAGCGGGGAGCAGTTCTTC.

V usage is TRBV20-1 and J usage is TRBJ2-5; D may be TRBD1 (5 bases). The CDR3 runs 11 residues. V lost 5 bases and J 5 bases, leaving 9 bases between the germline ends. Germline V gene data show CDR1 as DFQATT and CDR2 as SNEGSKA (reference sequence). The CDR3 DNA reads as TGCAGTGCTCAAAAGGGGGAGACCCAGTACTTC. Its protein is CSAQKGETQYF.

This chain links TRBV5-4 with TRBJ2-7; 8 bases match TRBD1. With 3 bases clipped from V and 6 bases from J, the junction kept 2 bases outside the gene matches. Per germline, CDR1 SGHNT and CDR2 YYREEE (reference sequence). The CDR3 is made up of 12 amino acids. The chain's CDR3 is CASSSGQGEQYF. CDR3 in DNA: TGTGCCAGCAGCTCCGGACAGGGCGAGCAGTACTTC. The variable domain in full, with the rest retrieved from reference TRBV5-4 and TRBJ2-7, is ETGVTQSPTHLIKTRGQQVTLRCSSQSGHNTVSWYQQALGQGPQFIFQYYREEENGRGNFPPRFSGLQFPNYSSELNVNALELDDSALYLCASSSGQGEQYFGPGTRLTVT.

This clone was seen once. The J gene is TRBJ2-2, the V gene TRBV4-2, with 8 bases lining up with TRBD2. This CDR3 contains 14 residues. Per the germline V gene, CDR1 is LGHNA and CDR2 is YNFKEQ. Trimming at V came to 1 base and at J to 7 bases, leaving 2 bases not matched to a gene. CDR3 protein: CASSQAAGGGELFF. In DNA form, the CDR3 reads TGTGCCAGCAGCCAAGCCGCGGGAGGCGGGGAGCTGTTTTTT.

This clone was recorded only once. The CDR3 DNA follows: TGCGCCAGCAGCTTGGACTTAGCGGGAGCGTACAATGAGCAGTTCTTC. This translates into CASSLDLAGAYNEQFF. The rearrangement joins TRBV5-1 to TRBJ2-1, with TRBD2 matching 9 bases. This CDR3 has 16 amino acids. CDR1 is SGHRS and CDR2 is YFSETQ in the germline V gene. The V segment lost 0 bases and the J segment 4 bases; nucleotides outside the gene matches: 5. The full variable domain, completed using reference TRBV5-1 and TRBJ2-1, is KAGVTQTPRYLIKTRGQQVTLSCSPISGHRSVSWYQQTPGQGLQFLFEYFSETQRNKGNFPGRFSGRQFSNSRSEMNVSTLELGDSALYLCASSLDLAGAYNEQFFGPGTRLTVL.

This chain joins TRBV7-2 and TRBJ2-1; TRBD2 might be the D (5 bases). Germline V gene lookup returns CDR1 SGHTA and CDR2 FQGNSA. Trimming removed 4 bases from V and 10 bases from J, with 11 bases in between. CDR3 length: 12 amino acids. CDR3 protein: CASSSRGMEQFF. CDR3 coding DNA: TGTGCCAGCAGCTCTCGGGGTATGGAGCAGTTCTTC.

The genes are TRBV10-3 and TRBJ1-2, with 7 bases fitting TRBD1. CDR3 length: 11 amino acids. The germline V gene has CDR1 ENHRY and CDR2 SYGVKD. DNA for the CDR3: TGTGCGTACAGGGGCCCCTATGGCTACACCTTC. Protein sequence: CAYRGPYGYTF.

Concerning this clone: Other DNA sequences in the sample encode the same CDR3. CDR3 bases: TGCGCCAGCAGCTCGTCGGGCGGGTACAATGAGCAGTTCTTC. Residues: CASSSSGGYNEQFF. V is TRBV5-1 and J is TRBJ2-1; D is perhaps TRBD2 (5 bases). V lost 3 bases and J 4 bases, leaving 11 bases between the germline ends. The germline CDR1 and CDR2 sequences are SGHRS and YFSETQ. This CDR3 region has 14 residues.

The chain joins TRBV10-3 to TRBJ2-7; D might be TRBD1 (6 bases). Germline CDR1 ENHRY, CDR2 SYGVKD. The CDR3 is 13 amino acids. The V gene lost 11 bases and the J gene lost 4 bases, with 18 bases spanning the gap. As DNA, the CDR3 is TGTGCCCCAAGAGGGGGACACCCTTACGAGCAGTACTTC. Protein: CAPRGGHPYEQYF.

The chain carries TRBV6-5 and TRBJ1-6; maybe TRBD1 (6 bases). Trimming removed 6 bases from V and 6 bases from J, with 12 bases in between. Germline V CDR1 and CDR2: MNHEY, SVGAGI. CDR3 length equals 14 residues. Here the CDR3 DNA reads TGTGCCAGCAGCTCGACAGGCGGTAATTCACCCCTCCACTTT. Protein: CASSSTGGNSPLHF.

In DNA form, the CDR3 reads TGCGCCAGCAGCTGGACTAGCTCCTATAATTCACCCCTCCACTTT. Residues: CASSWTSSYNSPLHF. This rearrangement joins TRBV5-1 to TRBJ1-6; D uncertain. Germline CDR1 is SGHRS and CDR2 is YFSETQ. This CDR3 is built from 15 residues. The V and J ends lost 3 bases and 0 bases respectively, with 7 bases between them.

CDR3 DNA: TGTGCCAGCAGCTTAGAACTGACAGCCATCGGGGGCTACACCTTC. Translation gives CASSLELTAIGGYTF. V and J are TRBV7-2 and TRBJ1-2; D perhaps matches TRBD1 (5 bases). CDR1 is SGHTA, CDR2 FQGNSA, per germline. This CDR3 comprises 15 residues. V was pared by 1 base and J by 8 bases, with 17 bases between.